This T cell receptor beta chain originates from a study of T cells in Graves' hyperthyroidism and ophthalmopathy. Study-wide points: Before onset, ophthalmopathy was predicted by the model a median roughly six months earlier.

This clonotype was picked up many times. Its antigen is not known. The TCR beta CDR3 regions underwent amplification using RNA transcripts as the source. Carried out on the TCR CDR3, a first-round RT-PCR used the HTBI primer set. Each CDR3 protein is one row after TCRdb ran MiXCR on the multiplex PCR reads. The sample contains 640,000 or so distinct CDR3 sequences, 14% to 15% of which appear only once. The CDR3 consists of 13 residues. Between the trimmed V and J ends, which lost 4 bases and 5 bases, there was a span of 10 bases. The germline CDR1 and CDR2 sequences are KGHDR and SFDVKD. The clonotype was recovered from a middle-aged woman with Graves' ophthalmopathy. The chain combines TRBV24-1 with TRBJ1-1; D might be TRBD1 (6 bases). The sample taken for sequencing was blood. The CDR3 bases are TGTGCCACCAGTGAACCGACAGGAACTGAAGCTTTCTTT. Translation gives CATSEPTGTEAFF.